The 31 T cell receptor beta chains presented below share a single source sample, sequenced in a study of blood T cell repertoires in COVID-19. The repertoire was sequenced with immunoSEQ multiplex PCR; TCRdb's copy has only in-frame clones and lacks some. Of over 150,000 clones listed, around nine tenths are singletons. The sample consisted of peripheral blood. These receptors were taken from a man aged 35-49 years with active or convalescent COVID-19.

The rearrangement uses TRBV28 and TRBJ1-2; 7 bases line up with TRBD1. This CDR3 has 15 residues. Germline V gives CDR1 MDHEN, CDR2 SYDVKM. V dropped 6 bases and J dropped 6; count of bases not matched to a gene: 13. The CDR3 here is CASSVNRGRVDGYTF. The CDR3 region has the DNA TGTGCCAGCAGCGTGAATAGGGGGCGCGTCGATGGCTACACCTTC.

The CDR3 DNA follows: TGTGCCAGCACCTCTCCGGAGCCTTGGAAGAATGAAGCTTTCTTT. It yields the protein CASTSPEPWKNEAFF. The chain has TRBV21-1 and TRBJ1-1. TRBV21-1 is a documented pseudogene. The CDR3 contains 15 residues.

The chain carries TRBV30 and TRBJ1-2, with 9 bases that match TRBD1. J was trimmed by 7 bases and V by 1 base; bases with no gene match: 10. This CDR3 is built from 15 residues. Germline lookup yields CDR1 GTSNPN and CDR2 SVGIG (reference sequence). CDR3 DNA: TGTGCCTGGAGTGATATGGGACAGGGAAGTGGTGGCTACACCTTC. As protein: CAWSDMGQGSGGYTF.

The chain uses TRBV7-8 and TRBJ1-3; 8 bases line up with TRBD1. J was trimmed by 7 bases and V by 1 base; bases with no gene match: 12. The CDR3 consists of 17 residues. Germline lookup yields CDR1 SGHVS and CDR2 FQNEAQ. CDR3 sequence reads: CASSLVGRTGWGNTIYF. As DNA, the CDR3 is TGTGCCAGCAGCTTAGTCGGGCGGACAGGGTGGGGTAACACCATATATTTT.

This chain joins TRBV28 and TRBJ2-3, with D maybe TRBD1 (5 bases). Trimming stripped 6 bases from V and 3 bases from J, with 16 bases between. The CDR3 covers 15 residues. Germline assignment: CDR1 MDHEN and CDR2 SYDVKM. CDR3 loop: CASSFTGTGTDTQYF. In DNA form, the CDR3 reads TGTGCCAGCAGCTTTACAGGAACCGGGACAGATACGCAGTATTTT.

This chain links TRBV6-1 with TRBJ1-2; TRBD1 might be the D (5 bases). Germline values: CDR1 MNHNS, CDR2 SASEGT. V was pared by 0 bases and J by 4 bases, with 12 bases between. This CDR3 spans 15 amino acids. In DNA form, the CDR3 reads TGTGCCAGCAGTGAAGCTGCGGGGCGCGTCTATGGCTACACCTTC. Translated: CASSEAAGRVYGYTF.

The chain joins TRBV6-5 to TRBJ1-3; D is unclear. V was shortened by 8 bases and J by 2 bases, with 7 bases between the two germline ends. CDR1 and CDR2 (germline): MNHEY, SVGAGI. The CDR3 sequence is 12 residues long. The CDR3 spells CASWRAGNTIYF. The CDR3 DNA follows: TGTGCCAGCTGGAGGGCTGGAAACACCATATATTTT.

This sequence joins TRBV10-1 and TRBJ2-1, with 8 nucleotides matching TRBD1. Germline lookup yields CDR1 WNHNN and CDR2 SYGVQD (reference sequence). The CDR3 is made up of 15 amino acids. With 4 bases clipped from V and 7 bases from J, the junction kept 9 bases outside the gene matches. The CDR3 DNA reads TGCGCCAGCAGTGTAACGGGACAGGCGTCAAATGAGCAGTTCTTC. This translates into CASSVTGQASNEQFF.

The J gene is TRBJ2-1, the V gene TRBV5-1, with TRBD2 matching over 11 bases. The CDR3 sequence is 15 residues long. Germline CDR1 and CDR2: SGHRS and YFSETQ. After removal of 0 bases from V and 9 bases from J, the junction contained 5 bases not matched to a gene. The CDR3 protein is CASSLVTSGGGEQFF. The CDR3 DNA is TGCGCCAGCAGCTTGGTTACTAGCGGGGGTGGTGAGCAGTTCTTC.

The CDR3 nucleotides read TGTGCCAGCAGTTTAGGCAGGTCTCAGCCCCAGCATTTT. The encoded protein is CASSLGRSQPQHF. The chain couples TRBV28 to TRBJ1-5; D uncertain. Looked up from germline, CDR1 is MDHEN and CDR2 is SYDVKM. Trimming shortened V by 2 bases and J by 6 bases, and 8 bases separated the two germline ends. The CDR3 sequence is 13 residues long.

The chain employs TRBV4-1 and TRBJ1-2; D ambiguous. The CDR3 contains 13 residues. Germline V CDR1 and CDR2: MGHRA, YSYEKL. V was clipped by 0 bases and J by 2 bases, with 4 bases between them. Here the CDR3 reads CASSQDLNYGYTF. The CDR3 nucleotides read TGCGCCAGCAGCCAAGACCTGAACTATGGCTACACCTTC.

This clone was seen once. The V and J genes are TRBV3-1 (or the pseudogene TRBV3-2) and TRBJ2-5; TRBD1 is a possible D gene (6 bases). The V end lost 0 bases, the J end lost 5 bases, and 10 bases lay between the germline ends. Germline-derived CDR1 and CDR2 are LGHDT and YNNKEL (reference sequence). The CDR3 extends over 14 amino acids. CDR3 DNA: TGTGCCAGCAGCCAAGAGGGGGCGGTGGAGACCCAGTACTTC. This codes for CASSQEGAVETQYF.

This chain uses TRBV7-3 with TRBJ1-1, with TRBD1 as a possible D gene (5 bases). The ends were cut back, 5 bases at V and 7 bases at J, with 14 bases in the middle. From germline, CDR1 is SGHTA and CDR2 FQGTGA. The CDR3 has 13 residues. The CDR3 sequence: CASSHIGGDEAFF. CDR3 DNA: TGTGCCAGCAGCCACATCGGGGGGGATGAAGCTTTCTTT.

The J gene is TRBJ2-7, the V gene TRBV5-6; 12 nucleotides match TRBD1. The CDR3 totals 16 residues. CDR1 and CDR2 (germline): SGHDT, YYEEEE. The V segment lost 4 bases and the J segment 0 bases; nucleotides outside the gene matches: 5. This chain's CDR3 is CASSGGTGGLSYEQYF. CDR3 in DNA: TGTGCCAGCAGCGGAGGGACAGGGGGCCTCTCCTACGAGCAGTACTTC.

This chain uses TRBV24-1 with TRBJ2-3; 9 nucleotides match TRBD2. The length of the CDR3 is 20 residues. CDR1 is KGHDR, CDR2 SFDVKD, per germline. V lost 1 base and J lost 0; bases outside the gene matches: 13. CDR3 DNA: TGTGCCACCAGTGATTTAGGGGCGGGGGGGCACCGAGCTAGCACAGATACGCAGTATTTT. It codes for CATSDLGAGGHRASTDTQYF.

The V gene is TRBV30, the J gene TRBJ1-1; 10 bases fit TRBD1. Trimming cost V 4 bases and J 4 bases; bases outside gene matches: 6. The germline gives CDR1 GTSNPN, CDR2 SVGIG (reference sequence). The CDR3 totals 14 residues. For the CDR3, the DNA is TGTGCCTGGAAACCGGGACAGGGGTTCACTGAAGCTTTCTTT. This codes for CAWKPGQGFTEAFF.

This chain links TRBV21-1 with TRBJ2-2; no DNA check was done on the table's D call, TRBD1. TRBV21-1 is a documented pseudogene. This CDR3 contains 14 residues. The CDR3 loop is CASGMGLNTGELFF. The DNA of the CDR3 is TGTGCCAGCGGAATGGGCCTGAACACCGGGGAGCTGTTTTTT.

Concerning this clone itself: Other DNA sequences from this sample encode an identical CDR3 as well. V gene TRBV9 combines with J gene TRBJ2-7, with 9 bases that match TRBD2. There are 14 residues in the CDR3. CDR1 is SGDLS, CDR2 YYNGEE, per germline. V lost 0 bases and J lost 2; bases outside the gene matches: 0. CDR3 nucleotides: TGTGCCAGCAGCGTAGGCGGGGGGGCCTACGAGCAGTACTTC. Its translation: CASSVGGGAYEQYF.

This chain uses TRBV6-5 with TRBJ1-2, with 9 bases fitting TRBD1. Trimming cost V 5 bases and J 11 bases; bases outside gene matches: 6. CDR1 and CDR2 from the germline V gene are MNHEY and SVGAGI. The CDR3 runs 12 residues. CDR3 in amino acids: CASSPDRGFYTF. The CDR3 DNA reads TGTGCCAGCAGTCCGGACAGGGGATTTTACACCTTC.

This chain joins TRBV19 and TRBJ2-3, with TRBD2 matching over 9 bases. The ends lost 2 bases at V and 4 bases at J; junction bases unmatched: 1. This CDR3 spans 14 amino acids. The germline gives CDR1 LNHDA, CDR2 SQIVND (reference sequence). This CDR3 reads CASSILAGPDTQYF. As DNA, the CDR3 is TGTGCCAGTAGTATACTAGCGGGGCCAGATACGCAGTATTTT.

The V call is TRBV11-2, the J call TRBJ1-2; D ambiguous. The V end was cut by 6 bases, the J end by 8 bases, with 7 bases between. Germline CDR1 and CDR2: SGHAT and FQNNGV. The CDR3 extends over 10 amino acids. CDR3 nucleotides: TGTGCCAGCAGGGGCTGGGGCTACACCTTC. Its translation: CASRGWGYTF.

The CDR3, as DNA: TGTGCCAGCACCCTCGTGGGGGGTCAAGAGACCCAGTACTTC. Translating gives CASTLVGGQETQYF. The rearrangement uses TRBV6-6 and TRBJ2-5; a possible D gene is TRBD2 (6 bases). The ends were cut back, 7 bases at V and 2 bases at J, with 14 bases in the middle. The CDR3 length is 14 residues. Per germline, CDR1 MNHNY and CDR2 SVGAGI (reference sequence).

The chain combines TRBV7-2 with TRBJ2-7, with D perhaps TRBD1 (6 bases). The CDR3 contains 12 residues. The V end was cut by 6 bases, the J end by 5 bases, with 11 bases between. Germline loops: CDR1 SGHTA, CDR2 FQGNSA. In DNA form, the CDR3 reads TGTGCCAGCAGTCGCCCAGGGGACGAGCAGTACTTC. Encoded protein: CASSRPGDEQYF.

The chain combines TRBV5-1 with TRBJ1-4; 8 positions agree with TRBD1. The CDR3 sequence is 14 residues long. V gave up 1 base and J gave up 7 bases; unmatched junction bases: 3. CDR1 and CDR2 (germline): SGHRS, YFSETQ. The DNA for the CDR3 is TGCGCCAGCAGCTTGACAGGGGGGACTGAAAAACTGTTTTTT. This gives the protein CASSLTGGTEKLFF.

The chain uses TRBV29-1 and TRBJ1-1, with 9 bases lining up with TRBD1. J gave up 5 bases and V 4 bases, and 5 bases lay outside the gene matches. Germline assignment: CDR1 SQVTM and CDR2 ANQGSEA. This CDR3 has 13 amino acids. The CDR3 loop reads CSVALGQGTEAFF. CDR3 nucleotide sequence: TGCAGCGTTGCACTGGGACAGGGAACTGAAGCTTTCTTT.

This sequence joins TRBV28 and TRBJ2-5, with 7 bases lining up with TRBD1. This CDR3 is 13 amino acids long. Germline CDR1 reads MDHEN; CDR2 reads SYDVKM. The trim removed 4 bases at V and 7 bases at J, leaving 6 bases unmatched. The CDR3 DNA sequence: TGTGCCAGCAGTTCCACAAACAGGGGGACCCAGTACTTC. Translating it yields CASSSTNRGTQYF.

CDR3 coding DNA: TGTGCCAGCAGCCAAGTAGCGGGGGCCTCCTACGAGCAGTACTTC. Encoded protein: CASSQVAGASYEQYF. The chain employs TRBV4-2 and TRBJ2-7, with 9 positions matching TRBD2. The germline V gene encodes CDR1 LGHNA and CDR2 YNFKEQ. Trimming at V came to 1 base and at J to 0 bases, leaving 1 base not matched to a gene. This CDR3 spans 15 amino acids.

The chain has TRBV11-2 and TRBJ2-3; D is perhaps TRBD2 (7 bases). Germline V gene lookup returns CDR1 SGHAT and CDR2 FQNNGV. The length of the CDR3 is 16 residues. Trimming shortened V by 7 bases and J by 5 bases, and 22 bases separated the two germline ends. The CDR3 reads CASKPNGGGPRDTQYF. The CDR3 DNA reads TGTGCCAGCAAGCCAAATGGGGGGGGGCCTCGAGATACGCAGTATTTT.

V gene TRBV7-9 combines with J gene TRBJ1-4, with TRBD1 matching over 10 bases. Germline CDR1 and CDR2: SEHNR and FQNEAQ (reference sequence). The V gene end was trimmed by 0 bases and the J gene end by 6 bases; junction bases not matched to a gene: 1. The CDR3 runs to 15 residues. CDR3 residues: CASSLAGTGDEKLFF. The CDR3 DNA sequence: TGTGCCAGCAGCTTAGCCGGGACAGGGGATGAAAAACTGTTTTTT.

The chain joins TRBV2 to TRBJ2-4, with 7 positions matching TRBD1. The CDR3 length is 14 residues. The V segment lost 7 bases and the J segment 4 bases; nucleotides outside the gene matches: 7. CDR1 SNHLY and CDR2 FYNNEI come from the germline V gene. For the CDR3, the DNA is TGTGCCAGCACCCCCTGGGACAGAAAAAACATTCAGTACTTC. This codes for CASTPWDRKNIQYF. Together with reference TRBV2 and TRBJ2-4, the CDR3 gives the full variable domain: EPEVTQTPSHQVTQMGQEVILRCVPISNHLYFYWYRQILGQKVEFLVSFYNNEISEKSEIFDDQFSVERPDGSNFTLKIRSTKLEDSAMYFCASTPWDRKNIQYFGAGTRLSVL.

This clone has a single count. The CDR3 DNA sequence: TGTGCCAGCTCACCGACAGACAGGGTAAATGAAAAACTGTTTTTT. This sequence encodes CASSPTDRVNEKLFF. The genes are TRBV18 and TRBJ1-4; 7 nucleotides align to TRBD1. The ends lost 3 bases at V and 5 bases at J; junction bases unmatched: 6. The CDR3 is 15 residues long. Germline-derived CDR1 and CDR2 are KGHSH and LQKENI. Together with reference TRBV18 and TRBJ1-4, the CDR3 gives the full variable domain: NAGVMQNPRHLVRRRGQEARLRCSPMKGHSHVYWYRQLPEEGLKFMVYLQKENIIDESGMPKERFSAEFPKEGPSILRIQQVVRGDSAAYFCASSPTDRVNEKLFFGSGTQLSVL.